The sequence of this TCR beta chain was determined in a study of blood T cell repertoires in COVID-19. Trimming at V came to 5 bases and at J to 5 bases, leaving 10 bases not matched to a gene. Germline lookup yields CDR1 SNHLY and CDR2 FYNNEI. The CDR3 runs 15 residues. In the source study's methods: How many nucleated cells were present was estimated from reference gene primer amplification. Generated by immunoSEQ multiplex PCR, the TCRdb table keeps only in-frame clones and is missing some. V, J and clone size derive from that table, while D and trimming were established from the DNA sequence. The sample holds over 200,000 clones; 65% to 90% are singletons and the top ten take 5.5% to 7%.

This TCR was recovered from an elderly man with acute or convalescent COVID-19. The material sequenced was peripheral blood. The rearrangement uses TRBV2 and TRBJ2-7; 9 positions agree with TRBD1. CDR3 region: CASSMTGTGLHEQYF. CDR3 bases: TGTGCCAGCAGTATGACCGGGACAGGGCTGCACGAGCAGTACTTC.